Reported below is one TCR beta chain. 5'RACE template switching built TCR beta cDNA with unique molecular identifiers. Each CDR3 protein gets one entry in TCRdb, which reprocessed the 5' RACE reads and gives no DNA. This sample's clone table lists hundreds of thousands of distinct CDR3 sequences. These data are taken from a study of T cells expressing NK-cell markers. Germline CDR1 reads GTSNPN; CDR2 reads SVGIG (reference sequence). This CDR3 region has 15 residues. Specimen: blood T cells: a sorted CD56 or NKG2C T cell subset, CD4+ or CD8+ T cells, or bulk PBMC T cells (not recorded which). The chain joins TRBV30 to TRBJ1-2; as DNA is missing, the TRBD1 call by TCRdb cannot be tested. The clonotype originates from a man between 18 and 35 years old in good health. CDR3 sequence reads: CAWSVLKGINYGYTF.